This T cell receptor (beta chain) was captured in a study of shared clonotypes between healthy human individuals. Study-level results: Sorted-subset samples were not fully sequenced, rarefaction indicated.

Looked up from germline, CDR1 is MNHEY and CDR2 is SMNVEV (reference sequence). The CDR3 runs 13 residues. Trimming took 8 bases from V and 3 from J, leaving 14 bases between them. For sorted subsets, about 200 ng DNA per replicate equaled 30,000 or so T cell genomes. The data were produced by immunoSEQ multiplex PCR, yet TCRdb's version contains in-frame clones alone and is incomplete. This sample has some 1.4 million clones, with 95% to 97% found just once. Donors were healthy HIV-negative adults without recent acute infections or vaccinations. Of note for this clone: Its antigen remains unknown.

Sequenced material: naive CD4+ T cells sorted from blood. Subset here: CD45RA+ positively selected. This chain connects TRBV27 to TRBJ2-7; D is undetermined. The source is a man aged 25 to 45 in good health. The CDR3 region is CASWAASLYEQYF. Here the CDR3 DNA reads TGTGCCAGCTGGGCGGCAAGCCTCTACGAGCAGTACTTC.